The 8 T cell receptor beta chains listed next were all sequenced from one sample in a study of PD-L1 blockade in urothelial cancer (dated by TCRdb to 2016 to 2017). Receptor libraries were prepared by the immunoSEQ multiplex PCR assay. TCRdb's version of the immuneACCESS table is confined to in-frame rearrangements and falls short of the full clone set. An unresolved V gene accounts for under half of the shortfall where checked; the remainder is of unknown origin. This sample holds about 43,000 clones; 85% to 90% were observed only once. The ten largest clones take up roughly 14% of the sample. Sample: PBMCs, taken around atezolizumab (anti-PD-L1) treatment. These receptor sequences come from a woman aged 60-75 years with urothelial cancer.

This sequence joins TRBV7-2 and TRBJ2-1; 9 positions match TRBD2. V trimming: 2 bases; J trimming: 2 bases; junction bases outside the gene matches: 7. Germline V gene sequence: CDR1 SGHTA, CDR2 FQGNSA. This CDR3 comprises 17 residues. CDR3 DNA: TGTGCCAGCAGCTTATTTAGCGGGAGTGGTACCTACAATGAGCAGTTCTTC. This codes for CASSLFSGSGTYNEQFF.

The rearrangement uses TRBV19 and TRBJ2-3; TRBD1 matches 7 bases. CDR1 is LNHDA, CDR2 SQIVND, per germline (reference sequence). V lost 4 bases, J lost 0 bases, and 1 base stayed unmatched. This CDR3 is built from 14 residues. The CDR3 nucleotides are TGTGCCAGTAGTACGGGACAGAGCACAGATACGCAGTATTTT. Its translation is CASSTGQSTDTQYF.

CDR3 amino acids: CASKGSGGLEAFF. As DNA, the CDR3 is TGTGCCAGTAAGGGAAGCGGGGGTCTGGAAGCTTTCTTT. The chain uses TRBV19 and TRBJ1-1, with D possibly TRBD1 on 5 matching bases. From germline, CDR1 is LNHDA and CDR2 SQIVND (reference sequence). The CDR3 contains 13 residues. V was pared by 7 bases and J by 8 bases, with 17 bases between.

This rearrangement joins TRBV19 to TRBJ2-1, with D uncertain. Trimming left V 3 bases short and J 8 bases short, with 5 bases between. Germline CDR1 and CDR2: LNHDA and SQIVND (reference sequence). The CDR3 consists of 11 residues. The DNA of the CDR3 is TGTGCCAGTAGTATCAATGATGAGCAGTTCTTC. This encodes CASSINDEQFF.

This clone was seen a handful of times. The rearrangement links TRBV19 to TRBJ1-1; 8 nucleotides align to TRBD1. The V gene's germline CDR1 is LNHDA and CDR2 SQIVND (reference sequence). The CDR3 length is 15 residues. After removal of 5 bases from V and 6 bases from J, the junction contained 11 bases not matched to a gene. The CDR3 coding sequence is TGTGCCAGTAGTTCCCGGACAGGGCCTGGCGCTGAAGCTTTCTTT. This translates into CASSSRTGPGAEAFF.

This rearrangement joins TRBV10-3 to TRBJ1-1; a weak D match, TRBD1 (5 bases). Trimming removed 6 bases from V and 3 bases from J, with 14 bases in between. The V gene's germline CDR1 is ENHRY and CDR2 SYGVKD. This CDR3 contains 14 residues. CDR3 coding DNA: TGTGCCATCAGGGGGGGTGATGGGGACACTGAAGCTTTCTTT. It is translated as CAIRGGDGDTEAFF.

This clone has only one observation. The V and J genes are TRBV6-1 and TRBJ1-1; TRBD1 agrees at 10 bases. This CDR3 has 16 amino acids. V was pared by 3 bases and J by 4 bases, with 8 bases of the junction left unmatched. CDR1 MNHNS and CDR2 SASEGT come from the germline V gene. This CDR3 reads CASSDARQGAGTEAFF. Here the CDR3 DNA reads TGTGCCAGCAGTGACGCCCGACAGGGGGCGGGCACTGAAGCTTTCTTT.

This chain connects TRBV7-2 to TRBJ2-5, with TRBD1 matching 7 bases. This CDR3 has 14 amino acids. In germline, CDR1 is SGHTA, CDR2 FQGNSA. V was pared by 1 base and J by 6 bases, with 5 bases of the junction left unmatched. The CDR3 DNA reads TGTGCCAGCAGCTTAGAAGGGGGCCAGAAGACCCAGTACTTC. Encoded protein: CASSLEGGQKTQYF.